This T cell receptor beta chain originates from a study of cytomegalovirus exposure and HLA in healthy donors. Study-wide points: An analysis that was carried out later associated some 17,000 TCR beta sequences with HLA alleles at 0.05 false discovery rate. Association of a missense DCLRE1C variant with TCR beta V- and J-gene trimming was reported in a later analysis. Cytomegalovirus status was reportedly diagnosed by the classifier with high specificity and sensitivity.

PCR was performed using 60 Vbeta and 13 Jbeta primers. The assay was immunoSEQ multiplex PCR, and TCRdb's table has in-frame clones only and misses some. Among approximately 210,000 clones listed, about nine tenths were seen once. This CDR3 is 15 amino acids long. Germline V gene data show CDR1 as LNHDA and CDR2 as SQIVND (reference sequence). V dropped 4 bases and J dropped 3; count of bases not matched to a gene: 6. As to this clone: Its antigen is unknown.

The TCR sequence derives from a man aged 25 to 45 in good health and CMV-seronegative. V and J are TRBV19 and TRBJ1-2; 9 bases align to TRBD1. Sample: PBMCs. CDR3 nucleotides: TGTGCCAGTAGTACGACAGGGGGACACCACTATGGCTACACCTTC. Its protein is CASSTTGGHHYGYTF.